Listed below are T cell receptor beta chains from one sample, sequenced in a study of blood T cell repertoires in COVID-19. Libraries were prepared by immunoSEQ multiplex PCR; TCRdb keeps only in-frame clonotypes and omits some of them. The table shows about 140,000 clones, with about four fifths occurring only once. Material: PBMCs or T cells enriched from blood (not recorded which). Receptors were obtained from a man in his forties with acute COVID-19. CDR3s include the opening cysteine and the closing phenylalanine or tryptophan. A D gene is named only where the DNA matches it firmly. Rows may omit the clone size; those that give it use once, few, many or a size class.

V	D	J	size	CDR3	DNA
TRBV28	TRBD1	TRBJ2-7	NA	CASSLLGGQGVDEQYF	TGTGCCAGCAGTTTATTGGGGGGACAGGGGGTCGACGAGCAGTACTTC
TRBV11-3	NA	TRBJ2-2	NA	CASRAGWGEGTGELFF	TGTGCCAGCAGGGCCGGGTGGGGAGAAGGCACCGGGGAGCTGTTTTTT
TRBV7-8	NA	TRBJ1-2	NA	CASSLSPVNYGYTF	TGTGCCAGCAGCTTAAGTCCAGTTAACTATGGCTACACCTTC
TRBV7-9	NA	TRBJ1-1	NA	CASSQPSRTDEAFF	TGTGCCAGCAGCCAACCCTCGCGGACAGATGAAGCTTTCTTT
TRBV3-1/TRBV3-2	TRBD1	TRBJ2-2	NA	CASSERQGGNTGELFF	TGTGCCAGCAGCGAAAGACAGGGGGGGAACACCGGGGAGCTGTTTTTT
TRBV11-3	TRBD1	TRBJ2-3	NA	CASSPGQTLSTDTQYF	TGTGCCAGCAGCCCGGGACAGACTTTAAGCACAGATACGCAGTATTTT
TRBV28	TRBD2	TRBJ2-3	NA	CASRPSVNGGGAEDTQYF	TGTGCCAGCAGGCCGTCGGTCAACGGCGGGGGGGCGGAAGATACGCAGTATTTT
TRBV12-3/TRBV12-4	NA	TRBJ1-2	NA	CASSLGHFRGYTF	TGTGCCAGCAGCCTCGGACATTTCCGGGGCTACACCTTC
TRBV11-2	TRBD2	TRBJ2-1	NA	CASSLGTSGRGYNEQFF	TGTGCCAGCAGCTTAGGGACTAGCGGGAGGGGCTACAATGAGCAGTTCTTC
TRBV5-5	TRBD1	TRBJ1-2	once	CASTDREGYGYTF	TGTGCCAGCACCGACAGGGAAGGGTACGGCTACACCTTC
TRBV15	NA	TRBJ1-6	once	CATSRSSSYNSPLHF	TGTGCCACCAGCAGATCGAGCTCCTATAATTCACCCCTCCACTTT
TRBV3-1/TRBV3-2	NA	TRBJ1-5	once	CASSQVGQPQHF	TGTGCCAGCAGCCAAGTTGGCCAGCCCCAGCATTTT
TRBV30	NA	TRBJ1-1	NA	CAWRRGIWGGTEAFF	TGTGCCTGGAGGAGGGGGATTTGGGGCGGCACTGAAGCTTTCTTT
TRBV12-2	NA	TRBJ2-2	once	CASRSGTARPFHLNTGELFF	TGTGCAAGTCGCTCAGGGACAGCTCGACCTTTTCATCTGAACACCGGGGAGCTGTTTTTT
TRBV5-4	NA	TRBJ1-1	NA	CASSSTPQTVGTEAFF	TGTGCCAGCAGCTCTACCCCTCAGACTGTCGGGACTGAAGCTTTCTTT
TRBV19	NA	TRBJ2-7	NA	CASSPRRGQTYEQYF	TGTGCCAGTAGCCCCCGGAGGGGGCAGACCTACGAGCAGTACTTC
TRBV14	NA	TRBJ1-2	NA	CASSQTGLGGYTF	TGTGCCAGCAGCCAAACAGGGCTAGGCGGCTACACCTTC
TRBV13	NA	TRBJ2-2	NA	CASSLTLMNTGELFF	TGTGCCAGCAGCTTGACACTGATGAACACCGGGGAGCTGTTTTTT
TRBV3-1/TRBV3-2	TRBD1	TRBJ2-7	NA	CASSLRRGQGSYEQYF	TGTGCCAGCAGCCTCCGGAGGGGACAGGGTTCCTACGAGCAGTACTTC
TRBV24-1	NA	TRBJ1-2	once	CATSDFPGSYTF	TGTGCCACCAGTGATTTTCCGGGGAGCTACACCTTC
TRBV5-4	NA	TRBJ2-7	NA	CASSFAGPSPYEQYF	TGTGCCAGCAGCTTTGCGGGACCTTCTCCCTACGAGCAGTACTTC
TRBV28	NA	TRBJ1-4	NA	CASSALQGNEKLFF	TGTGCCAGCAGTGCACTGCAGGGAAATGAAAAACTGTTTTTT
TRBV11-2	TRBD2	TRBJ2-1	few	CASSFLAGAWSSYNEQFF	TGTGCCAGCAGCTTCTTGGCGGGAGCGTGGAGCTCCTACAATGAGCAGTTCTTC
TRBV6-2/TRBV6-3	NA	TRBJ2-2	NA	CASSRGTNTGELFF	TGTGCCAGCAGCCGAGGGACGAACACCGGGGAGCTGTTTTTT
TRBV2	NA	TRBJ1-4	few	CASSGVQGSEKLFF	TGTGCCAGCAGTGGGGTACAGGGTTCCGAAAAACTGTTTTTT
TRBV3-1/TRBV3-2	TRBD1	TRBJ2-1	NA	CASSQVGQGNEQFF	TGTGCCAGCAGCCAAGTTGGACAGGGGAATGAGCAGTTCTTC
TRBV6-5	NA	TRBJ1-1	NA	CASSYSGGVNTEAFF	TGTGCCAGCAGTTACTCCGGGGGAGTTAACACTGAAGCTTTCTTT
TRBV21-1	NA	TRBJ1-6	once	CASSIRDSYNSPLHF	TGTGCCAGCAGCATCCGGGATTCCTATAATTCACCCCTCCACTTT
TRBV7-9	TRBD1	TRBJ1-1	NA	CASSLVGRDRGRLNTEAFF	TGTGCCAGCAGCTTAGTGGGGCGGGACAGGGGGCGATTGAACACTGAAGCTTTCTTT
TRBV5-1	NA	TRBJ1-3	few	CASSLDYSGNTIYF	TGCGCCAGCAGCTTGGACTACTCTGGAAACACCATATATTTT
TRBV27	NA	TRBJ1-6	NA	CASSSPDPGAGNSPLHF	TGTGCCAGCAGTTCACCCGACCCAGGGGCGGGTAATTCACCCCTCCACTTT
TRBV27	NA	TRBJ1-1	once	CASSSSTDTGSPTF	TGTGCCAGCAGTTCCAGCACCGATACAGGGTCCCCCACTTTT
TRBV5-8	TRBD1	TRBJ2-1	NA	CASSSVGDRVYNEQFF	TGTGCCAGCAGCTCGGTAGGGGACAGAGTCTACAATGAGCAGTTCTTC
TRBV12-3/TRBV12-4	NA	TRBJ2-7	NA	CASSSWGVHEQYF	TGTGCCAGCAGTTCCTGGGGGGTCCACGAGCAGTACTTC
TRBV5-1	NA	TRBJ1-1	NA	CASSFKGGNTEAFF	TGCGCCAGCAGCTTCAAGGGAGGGAACACTGAAGCTTTCTTT
TRBV6-2/TRBV6-3	TRBD1	TRBJ2-5	NA	CASSPRGRQGGETQYF	TGTGCCAGCAGTCCCAGGGGGCGCCAAGGAGGAGAGACCCAGTACTTC
TRBV3-1/TRBV3-2	NA	TRBJ2-7	NA	CASSQDPSGEQYF	TGTGCCAGCAGCCAAGATCCCAGCGGCGAGCAGTACTTC
TRBV5-5	NA	TRBJ1-1	NA	CASSLWGDTEAFF	TGTGCCAGCAGCTTATGGGGCGACACTGAAGCTTTCTTT
TRBV4-2	TRBD2	TRBJ2-2	NA	CASRASGGNTGELFF	TGTGCCAGCAGGGCTAGCGGGGGAAACACCGGGGAGCTGTTTTTT
TRBV7-2	NA	TRBJ2-7	NA	CASSLASRGYEQYF	TGTGCCAGCAGCTTAGCGTCACGGGGTTACGAGCAGTACTTC
TRBV6-2/TRBV6-3	TRBD2	TRBJ2-1	NA	CASSYFELADNEQFF	TGTGCCAGCAGTTACTTTGAACTAGCGGACAATGAGCAGTTCTTC
TRBV3-1/TRBV3-2	NA	TRBJ2-5	NA	CASSRRGPRETQYF	TGTGCCAGCAGCCGACGCGGTCCTCGGGAGACCCAGTACTTC
TRBV5-5	NA	TRBJ2-6	NA	CASKETRGANVLTF	TGTGCCAGCAAAGAGACGCGGGGGGCCAACGTCCTGACTTTC
TRBV19	NA	TRBJ2-7	NA	CASSSGHGYEQYF	TGTGCCAGTAGTTCCGGACATGGATACGAGCAGTACTTC
TRBV5-1	TRBD2	TRBJ2-1	NA	CASSLTSGGSNEQFF	TGCGCCAGCAGCCTTACTAGCGGGGGGTCCAATGAGCAGTTCTTC
TRBV11-2	NA	TRBJ2-3	few	CASSLFVGTDTQYF	TGTGCCAGCAGCTTATTTGTAGGCACAGATACGCAGTATTTT
TRBV7-2	NA	TRBJ2-1	NA	CASTPSRGYNEQFF	TGTGCCAGCACCCCTAGTCGGGGCTACAATGAGCAGTTCTTC
TRBV5-5	TRBD1	TRBJ2-3	NA	CASRRIPGQDTDTQYF	TGTGCCAGCAGACGAATCCCGGGACAGGACACAGATACGCAGTATTTT
TRBV30	TRBD2	TRBJ2-2	NA	CAWNRLAGNTGELFF	TGTGCCTGGAATAGGCTAGCGGGAAACACCGGGGAGCTGTTTTTT
TRBV19	NA	TRBJ2-6	NA	CASTPTVRSGANVLTF	TGTGCCAGTACCCCGACAGTACGCTCTGGGGCCAACGTCCTGACTTTC
TRBV7-9	TRBD1	TRBJ1-5	NA	CASSLSGQGAQPQHF	TGTGCCAGCAGCCTCTCCGGACAGGGCGCTCAGCCCCAGCATTTT
TRBV19	TRBD1	TRBJ1-1	few	CASRQGPIMNTEAFF	TGTGCCAGTAGACAGGGGCCAATTATGAACACTGAAGCTTTCTTT
TRBV2	TRBD1	TRBJ1-3	NA	CASKGDRGLGNTIYF	TGTGCCAGCAAAGGCGACAGGGGGCTTGGAAACACCATATATTTT
TRBV3-1/TRBV3-2	NA	TRBJ2-7	NA	CASSPGPPFEQYF	TGTGCCAGCAGCCCTGGCCCGCCTTTTGAGCAGTACTTC
TRBV4-1	NA	TRBJ1-1	NA	CASSQDTENTEAFF	TGCGCCAGCAGCCAAGATACAGAGAACACTGAAGCTTTCTTT
TRBV2	TRBD1	TRBJ2-7	NA	CASRYRTGQTYEQYF	TGTGCCAGCAGGTATCGGACAGGGCAAACCTACGAGCAGTACTTC
TRBV18	TRBD1	TRBJ1-1	NA	CASSPGQGEAFF	TGTGCCAGCTCACCAGGACAGGGTGAAGCTTTCTTT